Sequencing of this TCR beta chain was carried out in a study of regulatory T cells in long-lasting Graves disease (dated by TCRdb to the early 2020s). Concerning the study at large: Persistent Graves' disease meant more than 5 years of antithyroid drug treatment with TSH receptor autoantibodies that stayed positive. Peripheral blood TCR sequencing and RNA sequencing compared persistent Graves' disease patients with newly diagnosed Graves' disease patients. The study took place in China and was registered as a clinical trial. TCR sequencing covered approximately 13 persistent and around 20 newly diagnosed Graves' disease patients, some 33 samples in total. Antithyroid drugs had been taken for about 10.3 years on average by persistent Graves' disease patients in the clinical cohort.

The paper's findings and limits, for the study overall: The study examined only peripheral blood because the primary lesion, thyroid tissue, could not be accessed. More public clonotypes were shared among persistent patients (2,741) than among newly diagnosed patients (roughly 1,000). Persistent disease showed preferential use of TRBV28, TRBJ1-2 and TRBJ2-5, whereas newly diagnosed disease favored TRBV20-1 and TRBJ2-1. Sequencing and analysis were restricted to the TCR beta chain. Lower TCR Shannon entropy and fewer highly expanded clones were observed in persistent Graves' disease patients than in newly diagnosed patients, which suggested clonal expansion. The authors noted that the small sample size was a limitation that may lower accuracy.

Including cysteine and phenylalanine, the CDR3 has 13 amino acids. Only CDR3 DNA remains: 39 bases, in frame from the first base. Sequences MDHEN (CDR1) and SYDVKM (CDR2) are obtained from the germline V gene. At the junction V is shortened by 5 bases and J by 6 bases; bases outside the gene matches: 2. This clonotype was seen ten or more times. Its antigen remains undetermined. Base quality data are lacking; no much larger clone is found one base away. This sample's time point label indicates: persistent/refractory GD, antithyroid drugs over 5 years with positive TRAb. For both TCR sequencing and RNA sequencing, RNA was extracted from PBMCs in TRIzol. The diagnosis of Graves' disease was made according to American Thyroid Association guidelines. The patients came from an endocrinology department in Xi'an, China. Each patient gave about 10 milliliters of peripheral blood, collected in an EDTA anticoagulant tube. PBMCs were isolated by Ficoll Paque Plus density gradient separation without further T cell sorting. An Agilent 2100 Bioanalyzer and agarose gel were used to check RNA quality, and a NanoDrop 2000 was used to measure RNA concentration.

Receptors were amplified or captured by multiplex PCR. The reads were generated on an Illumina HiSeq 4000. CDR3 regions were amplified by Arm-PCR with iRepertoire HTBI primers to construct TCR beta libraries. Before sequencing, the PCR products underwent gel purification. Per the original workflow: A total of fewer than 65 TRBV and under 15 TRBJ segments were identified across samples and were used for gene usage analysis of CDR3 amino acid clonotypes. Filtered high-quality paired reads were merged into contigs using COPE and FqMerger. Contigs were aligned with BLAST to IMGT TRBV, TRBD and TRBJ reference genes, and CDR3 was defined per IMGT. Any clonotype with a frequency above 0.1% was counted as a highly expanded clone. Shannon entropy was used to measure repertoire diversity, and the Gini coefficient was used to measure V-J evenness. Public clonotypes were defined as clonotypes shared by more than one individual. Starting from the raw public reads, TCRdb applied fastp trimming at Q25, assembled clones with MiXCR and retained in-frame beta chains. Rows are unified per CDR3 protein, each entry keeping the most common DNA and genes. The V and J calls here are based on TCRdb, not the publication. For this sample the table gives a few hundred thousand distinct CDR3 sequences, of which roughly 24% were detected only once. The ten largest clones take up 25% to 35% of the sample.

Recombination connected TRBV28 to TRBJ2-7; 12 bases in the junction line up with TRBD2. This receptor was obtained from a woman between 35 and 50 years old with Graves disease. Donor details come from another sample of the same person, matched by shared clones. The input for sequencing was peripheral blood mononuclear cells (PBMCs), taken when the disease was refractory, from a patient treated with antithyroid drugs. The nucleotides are TGTGCCAGCAGTCCGGGACTAGCGGGCGAGCAGTACTTC. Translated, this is CASSPGLAGEQYF. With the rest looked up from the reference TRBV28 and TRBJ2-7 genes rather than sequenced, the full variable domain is DVKVTQSSRYLVKRTGEKVFLECVQDMDHENMFWYRQDPGLGLRLIYFSYDVKMKEKGDIPEGYSVSREKKERFSLILESASTNQTSMYLCASSPGLAGEQYFGPGTRLTVT.